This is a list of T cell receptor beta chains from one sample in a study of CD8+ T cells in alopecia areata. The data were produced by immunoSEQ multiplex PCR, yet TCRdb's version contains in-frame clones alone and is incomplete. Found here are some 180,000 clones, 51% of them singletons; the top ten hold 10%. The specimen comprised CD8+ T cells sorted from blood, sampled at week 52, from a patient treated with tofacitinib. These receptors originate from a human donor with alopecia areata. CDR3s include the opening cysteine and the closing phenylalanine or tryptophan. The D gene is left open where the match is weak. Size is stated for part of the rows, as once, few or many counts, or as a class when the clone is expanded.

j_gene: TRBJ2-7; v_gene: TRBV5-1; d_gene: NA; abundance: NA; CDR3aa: CASSLDHAGEAYEQYF; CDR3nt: TGCGCCAGCAGCTTGGACCACGCGGGCGAGGCCTACGAGCAGTACTTC
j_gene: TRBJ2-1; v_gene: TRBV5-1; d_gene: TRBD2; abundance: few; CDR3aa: CASSLEAGGLNEQFF; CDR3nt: TGCGCCAGCAGCTTGGAAGCGGGGGGGCTCAATGAGCAGTTCTTC
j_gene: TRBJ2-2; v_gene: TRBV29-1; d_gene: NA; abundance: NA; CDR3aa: CSVDLQNTGELFF; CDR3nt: TGCAGCGTTGACTTACAGAACACCGGGGAGCTGTTTTTT
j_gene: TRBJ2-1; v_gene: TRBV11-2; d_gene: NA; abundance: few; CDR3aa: CASSLEQGRGYNEQFF; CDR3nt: TGTGCCAGCAGCTTAGAACAGGGGCGGGGTTACAATGAGCAGTTCTTC
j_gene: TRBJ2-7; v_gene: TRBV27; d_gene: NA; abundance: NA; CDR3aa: CASSSTGLRRYEQYF; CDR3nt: TGTGCCAGCAGTTCCACGGGGCTGCGCCGCTACGAGCAGTACTTC
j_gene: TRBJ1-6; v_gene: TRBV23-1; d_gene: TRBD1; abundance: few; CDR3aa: CASSQRDRDRANSPLHF; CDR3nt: TGCGCCAGCAGTCAACGGGACCGGGACAGGGCTAATTCACCCCTCCACTTT
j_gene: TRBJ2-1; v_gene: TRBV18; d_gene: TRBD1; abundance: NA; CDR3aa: CASSPSQGQSYNEQFF; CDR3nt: TGTGCCAGCTCACCATCCCAGGGACAGTCCTACAATGAGCAGTTCTTC
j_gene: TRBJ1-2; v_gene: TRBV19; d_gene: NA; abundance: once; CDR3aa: CASSPNLVYGYTF; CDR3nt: TGTGCCAGCTCACCCAACCTCGTCTATGGCTACACCTTC
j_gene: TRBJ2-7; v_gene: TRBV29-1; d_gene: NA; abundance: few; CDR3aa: CSVEDRGFEQYF; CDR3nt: TGCAGCGTTGAAGATCGGGGGTTCGAGCAGTACTTC
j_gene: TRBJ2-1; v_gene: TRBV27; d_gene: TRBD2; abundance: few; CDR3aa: CASSPSGGARFNEQFF; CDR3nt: TGTGCCAGCAGTCCCTCGGGGGGGGCGCGGTTTAATGAGCAGTTCTTC
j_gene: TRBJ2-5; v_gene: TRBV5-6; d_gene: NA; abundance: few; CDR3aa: CASSFTGWETQYF; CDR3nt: TGTGCCAGCAGCTTTACAGGGTGGGAGACCCAGTACTTC
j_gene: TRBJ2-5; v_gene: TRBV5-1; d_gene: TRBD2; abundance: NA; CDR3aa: CASSPSGGQETQYF; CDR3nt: TGCGCCAGCAGTCCTAGCGGTGGCCAAGAGACCCAGTACTTC
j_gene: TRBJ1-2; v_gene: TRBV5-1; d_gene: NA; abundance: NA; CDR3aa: CASSLEGMWGYTF; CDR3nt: TGCGCCAGCAGCTTGGAAGGGATGTGGGGCTACACCTTC
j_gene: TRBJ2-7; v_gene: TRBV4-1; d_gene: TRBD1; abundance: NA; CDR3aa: CASGDSSYEQYF; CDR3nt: TGCGCCAGCGGGGACAGCTCCTACGAGCAGTACTTC
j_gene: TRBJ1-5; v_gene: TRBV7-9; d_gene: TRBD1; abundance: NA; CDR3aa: CASSLATGGTDQPQHF; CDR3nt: TGTGCCAGCAGCTTAGCGACAGGGGGGACGGATCAGCCCCAGCATTTT
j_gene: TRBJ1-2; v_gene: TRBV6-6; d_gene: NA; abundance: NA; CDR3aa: CASSHGGNYGYTF; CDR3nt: TGTGCCAGCAGCCACGGGGGTAACTATGGCTACACCTTC
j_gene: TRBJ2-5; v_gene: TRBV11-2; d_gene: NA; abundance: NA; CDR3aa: CASSLELSETQYF; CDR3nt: TGTGCCAGCAGCTTAGAGTTGTCGGAGACCCAGTACTTC
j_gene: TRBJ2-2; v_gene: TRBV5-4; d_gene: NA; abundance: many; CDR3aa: CASSLLLTGELFF; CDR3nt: TGTGCCAGCAGTCTACTACTAACCGGGGAGCTGTTTTTT
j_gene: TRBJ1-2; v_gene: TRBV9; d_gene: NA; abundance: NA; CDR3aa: CASSVAPGATNYGYTF; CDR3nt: TGTGCCAGCAGCGTAGCTCCAGGGGCGACTAACTATGGCTACACCTTC
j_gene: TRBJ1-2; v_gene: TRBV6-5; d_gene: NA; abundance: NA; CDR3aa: CASSYIQDSYGYTF; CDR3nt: TGTGCCAGCAGTTATATCCAGGATAGCTATGGCTACACCTTC
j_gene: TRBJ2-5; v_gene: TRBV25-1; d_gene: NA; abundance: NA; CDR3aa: CACGLSGETQYF; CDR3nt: TGTGCTTGTGGACTCTCCGGAGAGACCCAGTACTTC
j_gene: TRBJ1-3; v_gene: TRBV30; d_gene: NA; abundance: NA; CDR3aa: CAWSVPRDTIYF; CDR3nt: TGTGCCTGGAGTGTACCTCGGGACACCATATATTTT
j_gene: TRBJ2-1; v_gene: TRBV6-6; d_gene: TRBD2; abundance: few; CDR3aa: CASSLAGPYEQFF; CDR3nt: TGTGCCAGCAGTCTAGCGGGGCCCTATGAGCAGTTCTTC
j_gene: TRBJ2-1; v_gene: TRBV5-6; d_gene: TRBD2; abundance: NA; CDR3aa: CASSLGLAGGYNEQFF; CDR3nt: TGTGCCAGCAGCCTGGGACTAGCGGGGGGATACAATGAGCAGTTCTTC
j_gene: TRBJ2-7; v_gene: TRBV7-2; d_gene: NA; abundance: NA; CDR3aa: CASSQETREQYF; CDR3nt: TGTGCCAGCAGCCAAGAGACAAGGGAGCAGTACTTC
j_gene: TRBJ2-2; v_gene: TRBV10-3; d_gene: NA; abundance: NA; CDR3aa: CAINGDTGELFF; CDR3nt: TGTGCCATCAACGGGGACACCGGGGAGCTGTTTTTT
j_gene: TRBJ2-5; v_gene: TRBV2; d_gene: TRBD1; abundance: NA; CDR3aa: CASSDYQPGTGYQETQYF; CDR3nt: TGTGCCAGCAGTGATTACCAGCCCGGGACAGGATACCAAGAGACCCAGTACTTC
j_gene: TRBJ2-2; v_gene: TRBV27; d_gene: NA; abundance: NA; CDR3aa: CASSFNSLNTGELFF; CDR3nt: TGTGCCAGCAGTTTCAATAGCTTGAACACCGGGGAGCTGTTTTTT
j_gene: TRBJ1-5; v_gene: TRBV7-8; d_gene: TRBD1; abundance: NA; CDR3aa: CASYCPGQYSNQPQHF; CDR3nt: TGTGCCAGCTATTGCCCGGGACAGTATAGCAATCAGCCCCAGCATTTT
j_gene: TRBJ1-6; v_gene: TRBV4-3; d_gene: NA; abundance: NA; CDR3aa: CASSQVLGGGEKSPLHF; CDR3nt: TGCGCCAGCAGCCAAGTGTTGGGTGGAGGAGAGAAGTCACCCCTCCACTTT
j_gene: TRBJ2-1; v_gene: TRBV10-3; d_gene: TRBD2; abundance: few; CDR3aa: CAINPSGGNEQFF; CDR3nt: TGTGCCATCAACCCTAGCGGGGGCAATGAGCAGTTCTTC
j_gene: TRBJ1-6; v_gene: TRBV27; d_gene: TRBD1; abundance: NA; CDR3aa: CASKTGANSPLHF; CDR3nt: TGTGCCAGCAAGACAGGGGCAAATTCACCCCTCCACTTT